These 20 T cell receptor beta chains were sequenced from one sample in a study of vaccination and CD4 T cells after COVID-19. Treatment specified: roughly ten-day PBMC culture with coronavirus spike peptide pools or control peptides (ViraFEST assay). Their target antigens are unknown. Oncomine TCR Beta short-read sequencing was applied to DNA from cultured CD4+ T cells. From the PCR reads, TCRdb called clonotypes with MiXCR, one entry per CDR3 protein. The sample includes about 22,000 distinct CDR3 sequences, about 30% of them seen just once. Sequenced material: cultured CD4+ T cells from blood. The receptors stem from a human donor with COVID-19.

This clonotype was counted only a few times. V gene TRBV20-1 combines with J gene TRBJ2-5, with 7 bases fitting TRBD2. J was trimmed by 2 bases and V by 1 base; bases with no gene match: 4. This CDR3 spans 14 amino acids. Germline V gives CDR1 DFQATT, CDR2 SNEGSKA (reference sequence). The CDR3 sequence: CSARVAGGQETQYF. The CDR3 DNA reads as TGCAGTGCTAGAGTTGCCGGGGGGCAAGAGACCCAGTACTTC.

V is TRBV7-8 and J is TRBJ1-1; D might be TRBD1 (5 bases). V was clipped by 3 bases and J by 4 bases, with 15 bases between them. The CDR3 length is 15 residues. CDR1 and CDR2 from the germline V gene are SGHVS and FQNEAQ. CDR3: CASSFQQVVSTEAFF. CDR3 sequence (DNA): TGTGCCAGCAGCTTTCAACAGGTGGTGAGCACTGAAGCTTTCTTT.

This sequence joins TRBV7-2 and TRBJ1-4; 9 nucleotides match TRBD1. V gave up 7 bases and J gave up 7 bases; unmatched junction bases: 7. CDR3 length: 14 amino acids. Germline lookup yields CDR1 SGHTA and CDR2 FQGNSA. As DNA, the CDR3 is TGTGCCAGCACCGAACGACAGGGGGGTGAAAAACTGTTTTTT. It codes for CASTERQGGEKLFF.

This chain connects TRBV25-1 to TRBJ1-4, with D tentatively TRBD1 (5 bases). The V gene's germline CDR1 is MGHDK and CDR2 SYGVNS. V was pared by 4 bases and J by 0 bases, with 9 bases between. The CDR3 contains 15 residues. The chain's CDR3 is CASSARQSTNEKLFF. Written as DNA, the CDR3 is TGTGCCAGCAGTGCCAGACAGTCAACTAATGAAAAACTGTTTTTT.

V gene TRBV6-1 combines with J gene TRBJ2-7; possibly TRBD1 or TRBD2 for D (5 bases each). Between the trimmed V and J ends, which lost 3 bases and 12 bases, there was a span of 15 bases. The CDR3 length is 12 residues. CDR1 is MNHNS and CDR2 is SASEGT in the germline V gene. Here the CDR3 reads CASSERGILLYF. The CDR3 nucleotides read TGTGCCAGCAGTGAGAGGGGAATTCTCCTGTACTTC.

The chain employs TRBV18 and TRBJ2-7; D uncertain. CDR3 length: 12 amino acids. V was pared by 3 bases and J by 0 bases, with 3 bases between. CDR1 is KGHSH, CDR2 LQKENI, per germline. The CDR3 loop reads CASSPSSYEQYF. The DNA of the CDR3 is TGTGCCAGCTCACCCAGCTCCTACGAGCAGTACTTC.

This clonotype was observed a handful of times. The J gene is TRBJ1-4, the V gene TRBV6-2 or TRBV6-3; D not certain. V gave up 6 bases and J gave up 6 bases, with 8 bases separating them. Germline V gives CDR1 MNHEY, CDR2 SVGEGT. There are 12 residues in the CDR3. CDR3 amino acids: CASSPTDEKLFF. CDR3 nucleotide sequence: TGTGCCAGCAGCCCCACAGATGAAAAACTGTTTTTT.

This chain uses TRBV19 with TRBJ2-2; no reliable D call. Per germline, CDR1 LNHDA and CDR2 SQIVND (reference sequence). This CDR3 comprises 14 residues. Trimming took off 1 base at V and 6 bases at J, with 9 bases between the two ends. The CDR3 here is CASSIGSGSGELFF. CDR3 in DNA: TGTGCCAGTAGTATAGGCTCAGGCTCCGGGGAGCTGTTTTTT.

The rearrangement joins TRBV28 to TRBJ2-4; D may correspond to TRBD1 or TRBD2 (5 bases each). Looked up from germline, CDR1 is MDHEN and CDR2 is SYDVKM. Trimming cost V 5 bases and J 6 bases, with 11 bases left between them. This CDR3 is built from 13 residues. CDR3 coding DNA: TGTGCCAGCAGTCTCCGGGGCGTAAACATTCAGTACTTC. This gives the protein CASSLRGVNIQYF.

This clonotype was picked up one time. V usage is TRBV12-3 or TRBV12-4 and J usage is TRBJ1-1; D is unresolved. This CDR3 is 10 amino acids long. Trimming cost V 2 bases and J 6 bases, with 1 base left between them. The CDR3 DNA follows: TGTGCCAGCAGTTTATCTGAAGCTTTCTTT. The encoded protein is CASSLSEAFF.

The chain links TRBV7-6 to TRBJ1-5; D not certain. Per germline, CDR1 SGHVS and CDR2 FNYEAQ. The CDR3 consists of 17 residues. The V and J ends lost 1 base and 4 bases respectively, with 17 bases between them. In DNA, the CDR3 is TGTGCCAGCAGCTTAGTCCCGGCGACAACTGGGAATCAGCCCCAGCATTTT. Translating it yields CASSLVPATTGNQPQHF.

CDR3: CASRMGVGEQYF. The DNA for the CDR3 is TGTGCCAGCAGAATGGGGGTCGGCGAGCAGTACTTC. This rearrangement joins TRBV6-2 or TRBV6-3 to TRBJ2-7; perhaps D is TRBD1 or TRBD2 (5 bases each). V lost 6 bases and J lost 6, with 12 bases in between. This CDR3 contains 12 residues. CDR1 and CDR2 from the germline V gene are MNHEY and SVGEGT.

The rearrangement joins TRBV7-9 to TRBJ1-2; maybe TRBD1 (5 bases). The CDR3 has 13 residues. CDR1 is SEHNR, CDR2 FQNEAQ, per germline (reference sequence). Trimming removed 1 base at V and 3 bases at J, with 6 bases between. The CDR3 loop reads CASSLVGDYGYTF. The CDR3 nucleotides read TGTGCCAGCAGCTTAGTAGGGGACTATGGCTACACCTTC.

The V call is TRBV6-1, the J call TRBJ2-3, with a weak D call TRBD2 (6 bases). CDR1 and CDR2 (germline): MNHNS, SASEGT. Between the trimmed V and J ends, which lost 4 bases and 4 bases, there was a span of 18 bases. The CDR3 sequence is 16 residues long. The CDR3 here is CASSAGTSHAADTQYF. The CDR3 DNA is TGTGCCAGCAGTGCCGGGACTTCTCACGCGGCAGATACGCAGTATTTT.

This clonotype was picked up a small number of times. The chain links TRBV10-1 to TRBJ2-7; D is unresolved. Germline V lookup: CDR1 WNHNN, CDR2 SYGVQD (reference sequence). The CDR3 runs 11 residues. Deletions cut 6 bases from V and 5 bases from J, with 8 bases between. CDR3 bases: TGCGCCAGCAGAAGAACCCACGAGCAGTACTTC. Encoded protein: CASRRTHEQYF.

This clonotype was seen only a few times. The V call is TRBV6-1, the J call TRBJ2-6; TRBD1 agrees at 9 bases. The CDR3 covers 17 residues. Germline loops: CDR1 MNHNS, CDR2 SASEGT. J was trimmed by 0 bases and V by 6 bases; bases with no gene match: 6. CDR3 protein: CASSWTGAHSGANVLTF. CDR3 in DNA: TGTGCCAGCAGCTGGACAGGGGCTCACTCTGGGGCCAACGTCCTGACTTTC.

This chain links TRBV20-1 with TRBJ1-5, with D possibly TRBD1 on 6 matching bases. Germline values: CDR1 DFQATT, CDR2 SNEGSKA (reference sequence). The CDR3 is made up of 14 amino acids. Trimming stripped 0 bases from V and 7 bases from J, with 13 bases between. Here the CDR3 reads CSARDRRGGQPQHF. The CDR3 bases are TGCAGTGCTAGAGATCGGAGAGGGGGGCAGCCCCAGCATTTT.

This clonotype was seen a single time. The chain is built from TRBV11-1 and TRBJ2-2, with D hard to call. The CDR3 is made up of 17 amino acids. The V gene lost 1 base and the J gene lost 0 bases, with 12 bases spanning the gap. Germline values: CDR1 SGHAT, CDR2 FQDESV (reference sequence). In DNA form, the CDR3 reads TGTGCCAGCAGCTTAGACTATGGGTTCGCGAACACCGGGGAGCTGTTTTTT. This encodes CASSLDYGFANTGELFF.

The sample holds a few counts of this clonotype. The chain uses TRBV19 and TRBJ1-1; tentatively, D is TRBD1 (6 bases). With 5 bases removed from V and 8 bases from J, the gap between germline ends came to 24 bases. The CDR3 is made up of 16 amino acids. Germline loops: CDR1 LNHDA, CDR2 SQIVND (reference sequence). The CDR3 DNA reads TGTGCCAGTAGTCCAAACACCCCCCCCCGGACAGTAGAAGCTTTCTTT. Amino acids: CASSPNTPPRTVEAFF.

The V gene is TRBV6-1, the J gene TRBJ1-2, with TRBD1 as a possible D gene (5 bases). The V end lost 6 bases, the J end lost 8 bases, and 16 bases lay between the germline ends. The V gene's germline CDR1 is MNHNS and CDR2 SASEGT. The CDR3 runs 13 residues. Here the CDR3 reads CASSLTGSWGYTF. CDR3 nucleotide sequence: TGTGCCAGCAGCCTTACAGGTTCATGGGGCTACACCTTC.